The 8 T cell receptor beta chains in this list originate from one sample, sequenced in a study of T-cell memory formation after mild COVID-19. TCRdb re-derived calls from the 5' RACE reads in MiXCR, one entry per CDR3 protein. The sample lists nearly 110,000 distinct CDR3 sequences; 13% to 15% were seen once. The sequenced material came from PBMCs or a T cell subset sorted from them (not recorded which). Receptors originate from a man between 18 and 35 years old who had mild COVID-19 (a few samples of this study predate the infection). Cell type and time point are not known.

This clonotype has more than one count but fewer than ten. The V gene is TRBV6-1, the J gene TRBJ2-6; D is perhaps TRBD2 (6 bases). Germline loops: CDR1 MNHNS, CDR2 SASEGT. V was clipped by 4 bases and J by 2 bases, with 6 bases between them. The CDR3 loop spans 14 amino acids. CDR3 region: CASSGLAGANVLTF. In nucleotides, the CDR3 is TGTGCCAGCAGTGGACTAGCTGGGGCCAACGTCCTGACTTTC.

This clonotype was picked up a small number of times. For the CDR3, the DNA is TGTGCCAGCATCGATAGCGGGGGAGACACAGATACGCAGTATTTT. Translating gives CASIDSGGDTDTQYF. This chain connects TRBV6-6 to TRBJ2-3, with 9 positions matching TRBD2. The length of the CDR3 is 15 residues. V shed 7 bases, J shed 2 bases, and the junction held 7 bases outside the gene matches. The V gene's germline CDR1 is MNHNY and CDR2 SVGAGI (reference sequence).

This clonotype was seen many times. The chain has TRBV15 and TRBJ2-7, with D perhaps matching TRBD2 (5 bases). The CDR3 length is 13 residues. With 0 bases removed from V and 5 bases from J, the gap between germline ends came to 8 bases. Germline V gives CDR1 LNHNV, CDR2 YYDKDF (reference sequence). CDR3 sequence reads: CATSRDTGNEQYF. CDR3 bases: TGTGCCACCAGCAGAGATACGGGGAACGAGCAGTACTTC. The whole variable domain, filled in from reference TRBV15 and TRBJ2-7, reads DAMVIQNPRYQVTQFGKPVTLSCSQTLNHNVMYWYQQKSSQAPKLLFHYYDKDFNNEADTPDNFQSRRPNTSFCFLDIRSPGLGDTAMYLCATSRDTGNEQYFGPGTRLTVT.

This clonotype has only a few counts. V is TRBV6-2 or TRBV6-3 and J is TRBJ1-1; no clear D. Germline V gene lookup returns CDR1 MNHEY and CDR2 SVGEGT. Between the trimmed V and J ends, which lost 6 bases and 0 bases, there was a span of 11 bases. This CDR3 comprises 14 residues. The CDR3 here is CASRETRLNTEAFF. The CDR3 region has the DNA TGTGCCAGCAGGGAGACCCGGTTGAACACTGAAGCTTTCTTT.

The DNA for the CDR3 is TGTGCCAGCAGATCGGGTAGCTCCTACAATGAGCAGTTCTTC. The encoded protein is CASRSGSSYNEQFF. V is TRBV28 and J is TRBJ2-1, with D uncertain. Trimming shortened V by 6 bases and J by 0 bases, and 9 bases separated the two germline ends. The CDR3 extends over 14 amino acids. Germline V gene sequence: CDR1 MDHEN, CDR2 SYDVKM.

The rearrangement links TRBV24-1 to TRBJ2-1; D uncertain. V lost 2 bases to trimming and J lost 12 bases, with 10 bases between them. CDR3 length equals 12 residues. Germline CDR1 is KGHDR and CDR2 is SFDVKD. The CDR3 DNA reads TGTGCCACCAGTGATTGGACCCGCGGGCAGTTCTTC. Translated, it gives CATSDWTRGQFF.

This clonotype was found a few times. The genes are TRBV6-5 and TRBJ1-1; D is perhaps TRBD1 (5 bases). The CDR3 is 15 amino acids. The germline V gene encodes CDR1 MNHEY and CDR2 SVGAGI. V dropped 5 bases and J dropped 5 bases, with 18 bases sitting between them. CDR3 coding DNA: TGTGCCAGCAGTACCCCGGGGTACAGGCAAACTGAAGCTTTCTTT. This encodes CASSTPGYRQTEAFF.

This chain uses TRBV27 with TRBJ2-5; 8 bases line up with TRBD2. The V gene's germline CDR1 is MNHEY and CDR2 SMNVEV (reference sequence). Germline trimming cut 10 bases from V and 5 bases from J; bases unmatched to any gene: 9. The CDR3 contains 13 residues. The CDR3 is CATGSGGHETQYF. CDR3 nucleotides: TGTGCCACCGGAAGCGGGGGTCATGAGACCCAGTACTTC.